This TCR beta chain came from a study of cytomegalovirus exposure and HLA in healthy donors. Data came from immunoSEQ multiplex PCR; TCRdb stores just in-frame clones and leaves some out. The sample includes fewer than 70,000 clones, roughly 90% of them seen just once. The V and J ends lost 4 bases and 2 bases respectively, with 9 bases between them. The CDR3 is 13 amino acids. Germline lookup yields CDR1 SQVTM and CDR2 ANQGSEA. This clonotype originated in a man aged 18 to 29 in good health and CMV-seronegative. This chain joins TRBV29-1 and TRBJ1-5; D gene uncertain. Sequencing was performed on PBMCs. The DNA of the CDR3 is TGCAGCGTTGCCCTATTCCGCAATCAGCCCCAGCATTTT. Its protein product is CSVALFRNQPQHF.